This is a list of T cell receptor beta chains from one sample in a study of CD8 T cells in ankylosing spondylitis. TCRdb redid the calling of the 5' RACE reads with MiXCR, one entry per CDR3 protein. Among more than 650,000 distinct CDR3 sequences listed, about 12% were seen once. The sequencing input was blood, either unsorted or a sorted T cell fraction (not recorded which). The receptors originated from a male donor with ankylosing spondylitis. CDR3s include the opening cysteine and the closing phenylalanine or tryptophan. The D gene is left open where the match is weak. Clone sizes are given selectively: once, few, many, or a class where the clone is expanded.

TRBJ2-1 - - TRBV6-2/TRBV6-3 TGTGCCAGCAGTTACAGCAGGGGTTGGTACAATGAGCAGTTCTTC CASSYSRGWYNEQFF
TRBJ2-5 few - TRBV3-1 TGTGCCAGCAGCCAGTGGGGATCGAGGAACTTC CASSQWGSRNF
TRBJ2-1 few - TRBV5-5 TGTGCCAGCAGCTTGTGGGGGACTGGATACAATGAGCAGTTCTTC CASSLWGTGYNEQFF
TRBJ2-7 few - TRBV7-2 TGTGCCAGCAGCTTAGCGCCGGGAGAGAAGGTCTACGAGCAGTACTTC CASSLAPGEKVYEQYF
TRBJ2-5 many TRBD2 TRBV7-2 TGTGCCAGCAGCCCTGGACTAGCGGTTCAAGAGACCCAGTACTTC CASSPGLAVQETQYF
TRBJ2-5 - - TRBV27 TGTGCCAGCAGTTTATCTTGGCAGAGCCAAGAGACCCAGTACTTC CASSLSWQSQETQYF
TRBJ2-6 - - TRBV5-1 TGCGCCAGCAGCTTCCCGAGCTCTGGGGCCAACGTCCTGACTTTC CASSFPSSGANVLTF
TRBJ2-7 few TRBD1 TRBV20-1 TGCAGTGCTAGAGGGGACAGGGGCCCTCGCGAGCAGTACTTC CSARGDRGPREQYF
TRBJ2-7 - TRBD2 TRBV7-3 TGTGCCAGCAGCTTACTGGGCGGGGGGACCTACGAGCAGTACTTC CASSLLGGGTYEQYF
TRBJ1-1 many TRBD1 TRBV29-1 TGCAGCGTTTGGGACAGGCTGAACACTGAAGCTTTCTTT CSVWDRLNTEAFF
TRBJ2-7 - - TRBV28 TGTGCCAGCAGTTTATTTGGGCAGATCTACGAGCAGTACTTC CASSLFGQIYEQYF
TRBJ2-7 few - TRBV27 TGTGCCAGCAGCCCCCTCGGGATCACTACCTACGAGCAGTACTTC CASSPLGITTYEQYF
TRBJ1-1 few - TRBV20-1 TGCAGTGCTAGAGCCGCGTACACTGAAGCTTTCTTT CSARAAYTEAFF
TRBJ2-7 - - TRBV16 TGTGCCAGCAGCCAGGAGAGGGTTGTCTACGAGCAGTACTTC CASSQERVVYEQYF
TRBJ2-2 - TRBD1 TRBV5-1 TGCGCCAGTTCGACAGGGGACCCGAACACCGGGGAGCTGTTTTTT CASSTGDPNTGELFF
TRBJ1-2 - - TRBV13 TGTGCCAGCAGCATTCCGGGGGCGGCGGGCTACACCTTC CASSIPGAAGYTF
TRBJ2-7 few TRBD1 TRBV29-1 TGCAGCGTTGAGATATCGGGACAGGGCTACGAGCAGTACTTC CSVEISGQGYEQYF
TRBJ1-1 few - TRBV9 TGTGCCAGCAGCGTAGCTGGGCAGAACACTGAAGCTTTCTTT CASSVAGQNTEAFF
TRBJ2-7 few - TRBV20-1 TGCAGTGCTAGTTACGGCCCTGCCTACGAGCAGTACTTC CSASYGPAYEQYF
TRBJ1-5 many - TRBV6-5 TGTGCCAGCAGTTACAGCCAAGGCAATCAGCCCCAGCATTTT CASSYSQGNQPQHF
TRBJ2-1 - - TRBV5-1 TGCGCCAGCAGTATAGAAACGAGCTCCTACAATGAGCAGTTCTTC CASSIETSSYNEQFF
TRBJ2-7 few - TRBV28 TGTGCCAGCAGTTTATATGGTTACGGGCAGCGAGCCTACGAGCAGTACTTC CASSLYGYGQRAYEQYF